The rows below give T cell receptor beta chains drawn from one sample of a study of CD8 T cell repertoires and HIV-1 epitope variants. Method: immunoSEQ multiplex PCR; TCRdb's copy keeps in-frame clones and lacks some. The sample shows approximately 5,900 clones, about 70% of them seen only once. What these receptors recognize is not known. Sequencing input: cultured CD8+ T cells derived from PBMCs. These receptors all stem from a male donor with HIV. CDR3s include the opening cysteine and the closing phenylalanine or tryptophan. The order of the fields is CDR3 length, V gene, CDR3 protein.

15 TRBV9 CASRGQGLANYGYTF
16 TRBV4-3 CASSQDLWSTNEKLFF
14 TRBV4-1 CASSHRGGLDGYTF
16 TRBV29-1 CSVIRTGFNSYNEQFF
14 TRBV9 CASSVATDNTEAFF
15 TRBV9 CASSVDPATYNEQFF
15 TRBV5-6 CASSRRDLANYGYTF
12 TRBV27 CASRDGDTEAFF
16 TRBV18 CASSPDRATPDNEQFF
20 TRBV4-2 CASSQEAGLAGVANTGELFF
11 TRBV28 CASSSNYEQYF
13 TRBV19 CASSILLDREQFF
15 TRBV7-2 CASSGLRQGANEAFF
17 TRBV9 CASSVGRFAANTGELFF
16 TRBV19 CASSFAGTGRLEEAFF
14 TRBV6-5 CASSYLQVGGEAFF
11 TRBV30 CAWSSGTGDFF
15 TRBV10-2 CASSEEGGGWDEQYF
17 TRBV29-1 CSVRGYQDGRNYNEQFF
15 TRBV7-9 CASSSPGLPNTEAFF
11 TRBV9 CASSGGYGYTF
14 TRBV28 CASSLLAGEAEQYF
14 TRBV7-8 CASSSPVGSYEQYF
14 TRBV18 CASSPRQGAYEQYF
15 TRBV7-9 CASSWDPGQGEKLFF
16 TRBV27 CASSPHTGPDQETQYF
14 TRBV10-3 CAISQLAGQETQYF
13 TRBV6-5 CASSPMVGQTAFF
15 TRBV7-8 CASSLGTGRNQPQHF
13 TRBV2 CASSEVSNYGYTF
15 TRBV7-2 CASSLGMAGDTEAFF
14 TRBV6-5 CASSYTGGAYEQYF
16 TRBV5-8 CASSLEGLATDNEQFF
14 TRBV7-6 CASSLGQAHQPQHF
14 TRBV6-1 CAIDTGIGANVLTF
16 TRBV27 CASSFDSGSLADTQYF
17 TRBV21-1 CASSYGAGQGMTDTQYF
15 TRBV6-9 CASSYRRQLGDTQYF
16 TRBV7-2 CASSPPSAGTGNTIYF
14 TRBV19 CASSPSWLEDEQYF
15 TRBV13 CASSSAGIDQETQYF
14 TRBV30 CAWSKRFSRDEQFF
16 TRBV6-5 CASSSPSGGRDTEAFF
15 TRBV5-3 CASSLGDSGRGGYTF
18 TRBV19 CASSKRGGQGQRIAEAFF
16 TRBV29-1 CSVPLPRDRGNQPQHF
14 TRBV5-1 CASTPGLRNTEAFF
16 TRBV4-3 CASSQDVGQGNTEAFF
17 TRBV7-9 CASSLAGLGQGAYEQYF
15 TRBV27 CASSLSGSSGNTIYF
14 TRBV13 CASSLATGLSEQYF
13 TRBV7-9 CASSQLVTDTQYF